Below, 26 T cell receptor delta chains from the same sample are listed, as sequenced in a study of gamma-delta T cells after stem cell transplantation. TCRdb re-called the RT-PCR reads via CATT. The sample has around 13,000 delta-chain clones; around 33% are singletons. The sequenced sample was gamma-delta T cells. The receptors shown here come from a human donor. It is not recorded whose cells these are; they may come from a transplant donor.

This sequence joins TRDV2 and TRDJ2, with 8 positions matching TRDD3. Germline values: CDR1 GEAIGNYY, CDR2 EKD. Germline trimming cut 1 base from V and 4 bases from J; bases unmatched to any gene: 7. The CDR3 runs 16 residues. The CDR3 DNA sequence: TGTGCCTGTGACACGAGCGGGATACGGGGGACAGCACAACTCTTCTTT. Translation: CACDTSGIRGTAQLFF.

The V call is TRDV1, the J call TRDJ1, with TRDD3 matching 10 bases. The CDR3 is 21 amino acids. Trimming removed 0 bases from V and 0 bases from J; junction bases left unmatched: 16. Germline-derived CDR1 and CDR2 are TSWWSYY and QGS. The DNA for the CDR3 is TGTGCTCTTGGGGAACTTCCTTTTACTGGGGGATTCCGCCTGTACACCGATAAACTCATCTTT. Its translation: CALGELPFTGGFRLYTDKLIF.

Only a few counts were recorded for this clone. The chain links TRAV29/DV5 to TRDJ1; D remains unclear. Deletions cut 0 bases from V and 0 bases from J, with 6 bases between. This CDR3 spans 13 amino acids. Germline V gives CDR1 NSMFDY, CDR2 ISSIKDK. CDR3 in amino acids: CAASALYTDKLIF. In nucleotides, the CDR3 is TGTGCAGCAAGCGCCCTGTACACCGATAAACTCATCTTT.

The chain couples TRAV29/DV5 to TRDJ1, with 8 positions matching TRDD3. This CDR3 comprises 19 residues. V dropped 1 base and J dropped 1; count of bases not matched to a gene: 18. The germline V gene encodes CDR1 NSMFDY and CDR2 ISSIKDK. DNA of the CDR3: TGTGCAGCAAGCAGGGGGGTCCTCTCTACTGGGGGTTTCACCGATAAACTCATCTTT. It translates to CAASRGVLSTGGFTDKLIF.

There are a few counts of this clone. The rearrangement joins TRDV2 to TRDJ3; the match to TRDD3 covers 7 bases. Germline CDR1 GEAIGNYY, CDR2 EKD. The CDR3 spans 20 residues. The ends lost 3 bases at V and 3 bases at J; junction bases unmatched: 16. The CDR3 is CACDSLLGIIYGWDTRQMFF. The CDR3 coding sequence is TGTGCCTGTGACTCATTACTGGGGATCATATACGGCTGGGACACCCGACAGATGTTTTTC.

On this clone itself: Other DNA sequences within the sample encode an identical CDR3. This chain joins TRDV2 and TRDJ3; 12 bases agree with TRDD3. Germline lookup yields CDR1 GEAIGNYY and CDR2 EKD. V gave up 0 bases and J gave up 0 bases; unmatched junction bases: 2. CDR3 size: 19 residues. The CDR3 region has the DNA TGTGCCTGTGACACCGCTGGGGGATACGGCTCCTGGGACACCCGACAGATGTTTTTC. Protein sequence: CACDTAGGYGSWDTRQMFF.

The chain is built from TRDV2 and TRDJ2, with a possible D match to TRDD3 (5 bases). CDR1 and CDR2 (germline): GEAIGNYY, EKD. The CDR3 runs 17 residues. The V end was cut by 1 base, the J end by 8 bases, with 22 bases between. Here the CDR3 DNA reads TGTGCCTGTGACACGAGGGTGGGGCGCTTTTGTACCGCACAACTCTTCTTT. Amino acid sequence: CACDTRVGRFCTAQLFF.

The CDR3 here is CACDTTGEPSWDTRQMFF. In nucleotides, the CDR3 is TGTGCCTGTGACACTACTGGGGAACCCTCCTGGGACACCCGACAGATGTTTTTC. V usage is TRDV2 and J usage is TRDJ3; 7 nucleotides match TRDD3. The length of the CDR3 is 18 residues. The germline V gene has CDR1 GEAIGNYY and CDR2 EKD. V shed 1 base and J 0 bases; nucleotides not matched to a gene: 5.

The gene calls are TRDV2 and TRDJ3; TRDD3 matches 8 bases. The CDR3 covers 19 residues. The germline gives CDR1 GEAIGNYY, CDR2 EKD. J lost 0 bases, V lost 0 bases, and 6 bases had no gene match. CDR3 amino acids: CACDTWGIRVSWDTRQMFF. DNA for the CDR3: TGTGCCTGTGACACCTGGGGGATCCGAGTCTCCTGGGACACCCGACAGATGTTTTTC.

This clone has a handful of counts. The chain joins TRDV2 to TRDJ3; 9 bases are shared with TRDD3. This CDR3 has 16 residues. The ends lost 3 bases at V and 6 bases at J; junction bases unmatched: 5. The germline V gene has CDR1 GEAIGNYY and CDR2 EKD. The CDR3 sequence is CACDVLGELDTRQMFF. CDR3 DNA sequence: TGTGCCTGTGACGTACTGGGGGAACTGGACACCCGACAGATGTTTTTC.

This sequence joins TRDV1 and TRDJ1; 13 nucleotides agree with TRDD3. V lost 5 bases, J lost 0 bases, and 30 bases stayed unmatched. The CDR3 is 25 amino acids. Germline CDR1 reads TSWWSYY; CDR2 reads QGS. The CDR3 region is CALGPTNGFPTVVLGDTRYTDKLIF. CDR3 sequence (DNA): TGTGCTCTTGGGCCCACTAATGGCTTCCCGACAGTAGTACTGGGGGATACGAGGTACACCGATAAACTCATCTTT.

This clone was seen a few times. The genes are TRDV1 and TRDJ2, with a weak D call TRDD3 (10 bases). This CDR3 region has 25 residues. Per germline, CDR1 TSWWSYY and CDR2 QGS. V was pared by 3 bases and J by 1 base, with 39 bases between. The CDR3 nucleotides are TGTGCTCTTGGGGACGCCTTCCTACGAAGCCCTCTTACTGGGGGATCTAGATATTTGACAGCACAACTCTTCTTT. As protein: CALGDAFLRSPLTGGSRYLTAQLFF.

The chain is built from TRAV29/DV5 and TRDJ1, with D perhaps TRDD3 (5 bases). Germline V gives CDR1 NSMFDY, CDR2 ISSIKDK. Trimming removed 0 bases at V and 8 bases at J, with 20 bases between. The CDR3 sequence is 15 residues long. The chain's CDR3 is CAASGAFHPRGKLIF. The CDR3 DNA sequence: TGTGCAGCAAGCGGGGCATTCCACCCGAGGGGGAAACTCATCTTT.

The V gene is TRDV2, the J gene TRDJ2, with 10 bases matching TRDD3. The CDR3 runs 15 residues. Germline V gene data show CDR1 as GEAIGNYY and CDR2 as EKD. The ends lost 0 bases at V and 8 bases at J; junction bases unmatched: 5. The DNA of the CDR3 is TGTGCCTGTGACACCGGAGGGGGATACGCGGCACAACTCTTCTTT. Translation gives CACDTGGGYAAQLFF.

The chain joins TRDV2 to TRDJ3; 7 bases are shared with TRDD2. In germline, CDR1 is GEAIGNYY, CDR2 EKD. CDR3 length: 23 amino acids. Trimming removed 0 bases from V and 0 bases from J; junction bases left unmatched: 19. The CDR3 region is CACDTAFLHITLSSSWDTRQMFF. Written as DNA, the CDR3 is TGTGCCTGTGACACCGCCTTCCTCCATATCACCCTGTCCAGCTCCTGGGACACCCGACAGATGTTTTTC.

This clone was picked up a small number of times. At one boundary the junction diverges from the germline segment, which might be a read error. The chain uses TRDV2 and TRDJ1; D is unresolved. The germline gives CDR1 GEAIGNYY, CDR2 EKD. The CDR3 loop spans 18 amino acids. The CDR3 bases are TGTGCCTGTGAAACACTAAAAAGGGACAAGTGTTCAGCCGATAAACCCATCTTT. It is translated as CACETLKRDKCSADKPIF.

This clone has just a few counts. This sequence joins TRDV2 and TRDJ3, with TRDD3 matching over 9 bases. This CDR3 spans 21 amino acids. CDR1 and CDR2 (germline): GEAIGNYY, EKD. The V segment lost 0 bases and the J segment 0 bases; nucleotides outside the gene matches: 11. The CDR3 loop is CACDTVLGDPISSWDTRQMFF. CDR3 sequence (DNA): TGTGCCTGTGACACCGTACTGGGGGACCCAATAAGCTCCTGGGACACCCGACAGATGTTTTTC.

The chain couples TRDV1 to TRDJ1; TRDD3 is a possible D gene (6 bases). Per the germline V gene, CDR1 is TSWWSYY and CDR2 is QGS. The CDR3 runs 18 residues. Trimming took off 2 bases at V and 1 base at J, with 20 bases between the two ends. In nucleotides, the CDR3 is TGTGCTCTTGGGGAAAGTTACCCGTACTGGGCGCGCACCGATAAACTCATCTTT. Its protein is CALGESYPYWARTDKLIF.

This chain uses TRDV1 with TRDJ1; D unresolved. This CDR3 has 15 residues. V was pared by 4 bases and J by 3 bases, with 15 bases between. Germline V gene lookup returns CDR1 TSWWSYY and CDR2 QGS. This CDR3 is CALGGPRGYADKLIF. The CDR3 DNA reads as TGTGCTCTTGGGGGACCCCGAGGGTACGCCGATAAACTCATCTTT.

Only a few counts were recorded for this clone. The genes are TRDV1 and TRDJ1, with 7 bases aligning to TRDD2. CDR3 size: 21 residues. V trimming: 1 base; J trimming: 4 bases; junction bases outside the gene matches: 24. CDR1 TSWWSYY and CDR2 QGS come from the germline V gene. The CDR3, as DNA: TGTGCTCTTGGGGAACCAGTGATTTCCTACGGTGCACTCGGCGGCGGCGATAAACTCATCTTT. Translated, it gives CALGEPVISYGALGGGDKLIF.

A few counts support this clone. This sample also contains other DNA sequences that code for the same CDR3. The V gene is TRAV29/DV5, the J gene TRDJ1, with 11 nucleotides matching TRDD3. This CDR3 region has 21 residues. From germline, CDR1 is NSMFDY and CDR2 ISSIKDK. Unmatched junction bases numbered 20, after V lost 0 bases and J lost 1 base. The CDR3 is CAASEDLLSTGGYSGTDKLIF. In DNA, the CDR3 is TGTGCAGCAAGCGAGGACCTTCTTAGTACTGGGGGATATTCGGGCACCGATAAACTCATCTTT.

This clone was seen only a few times. The junction departs from germline at one end; a sequencing error may be responsible. This sequence joins TRDV2 and TRDJ3; 12 nucleotides match TRDD3. Germline values: CDR1 GEAIGNYY, CDR2 EKD. This CDR3 contains 19 residues. The CDR3 region has the DNA TGTGCCTGTTTTACTGGGGGATACTCGATCTCCTGGGACACCCGACGGATGTTTTTC. Translating gives CACFTGGYSISWDTRRMFF.

This clone was observed a few times. The chain uses TRDV3 and TRDJ1, with TRDD3 identical over 13 bases. From germline, CDR1 is TVYSNPD and CDR2 GDNSRS (reference sequence). This CDR3 contains 20 residues. J lost 0 bases, V lost 4 bases, and 20 bases had no gene match. CDR3 amino acids: CASSVPRNWGIRGYTDKLIF. The CDR3 DNA sequence: TGTGCCTCTTCTGTTCCGCGGAACTGGGGGATACGGGGGTACACCGATAAACTCATCTTT.

The rearrangement uses TRDV2 and TRDJ3; 12 bases are a match to TRDD3. V was pared by 0 bases and J by 7 bases, with 15 bases of the junction left unmatched. Germline-derived CDR1 and CDR2 are GEAIGNYY and EKD. CDR3 size: 21 residues. The CDR3 nucleotides read TGTGCCTGTGACACCGCCCTGGGGGATACGTTCAGCTCCTTTGACACCCGACAGATGTTTTTC. As protein: CACDTALGDTFSSFDTRQMFF.

A word on this clone: A much larger clone differs by one base, so this may be a read error. The rearrangement joins TRDV3 to TRDJ1; D may be TRDD2 (5 bases). CDR3 length: 18 residues. CDR1 and CDR2 (germline): TVYSNPD, GDNSRS (reference sequence). V gave up 4 bases and J gave up 4 bases, with 31 bases separating them. CDR3 nucleotides: TGTGCCTCCGCTTCCCAACGTGCGCAGACCATAGCGAGCGATAAACTCATCTTT. This codes for CASASQRAQTIASDKLIF.

The chain carries TRDV2 and TRDJ3, with TRDD3 identical over 8 bases. Unmatched junction bases numbered 12, after V lost 3 bases and J lost 0 bases. The CDR3 covers 20 residues. CDR1 is GEAIGNYY, CDR2 EKD, per germline. The CDR3 is CACDVLGGRHHSWDTRQMFF. The CDR3 nucleotides read TGTGCCTGTGACGTACTGGGGGGACGACACCACTCCTGGGACACCCGACAGATGTTTTTC.